This entry lists 23 T cell receptor beta chains sequenced from one sample in a study of Ad26.COV2.S vaccination and SARS-CoV-2 variants. Repertoires were generated with immunoSEQ multiplex PCR, while TCRdb's copy carries only in-frame clones and drops some. The data show 350,000 to 450,000 clones, with roughly 90% seen just once and 1.9% held by the top ten. Treatment meaning: roughly 20 received Ad26.COV2.S at low or high dose, single or two shots; roughly five received placebo; per-sample allocation not given. On day 63 after the first injection, vaccine and placebo recipients gave samples. Specimen: peripheral blood, collected in a trial of Ad26.COV2.S vaccine versus placebo. These receptors originate from a person between 18 and 65 years old who received the Ad26.COV2.S COVID-19 vaccine or a placebo.

This chain uses TRBV6-5 with TRBJ2-1; D is possibly TRBD1 (5 bases). Germline CDR1 reads MNHEY; CDR2 reads SVGAGI. The CDR3 contains 14 residues. The V and J ends lost 7 bases and 3 bases respectively, with 13 bases between them. In DNA form, the CDR3 reads TGTGCCAGCACCAAGGGGTCCCTCTACAATGAGCAGTTCTTC. This gives the protein CASTKGSLYNEQFF.

This clone was counted once. The V call is TRBV6-4, the J call TRBJ2-7, with 13 bases aligning to TRBD2. CDR3 length: 16 residues. V was pared by 5 bases and J by 4 bases, with 8 bases of the junction left unmatched. Germline V lookup: CDR1 MRHNA, CDR2 SNTAGT. The CDR3 protein is CASSPQGGLAGYEQYF. The DNA of the CDR3 is TGTGCCAGCAGTCCCCAGGGGGGACTAGCGGGGTACGAGCAGTACTTC.

The genes are TRBV5-4 and TRBJ2-2, with 11 nucleotides matching TRBD2. CDR3 size: 18 residues. V gave up 3 bases and J gave up 4 bases; unmatched junction bases: 11. Looked up from germline, CDR1 is SGHNT and CDR2 is YYREEE (reference sequence). This chain's CDR3 is CASSWSYASGRFTGELFF. CDR3 DNA: TGTGCCAGCAGCTGGAGCTACGCTAGCGGGAGGTTCACCGGGGAGCTGTTTTTT.

The chain is built from TRBV13 and TRBJ2-7; 8 nucleotides align to TRBD1. Germline assignment: CDR1 PRHDT and CDR2 FYEKMQ (reference sequence). CDR3 size: 13 residues. The V segment lost 5 bases and the J segment 6 bases; nucleotides outside the gene matches: 6. CDR3 sequence reads: CASSTDRAGEQYF. Written as DNA, the CDR3 is TGTGCCAGCAGCACGGACAGGGCGGGCGAGCAGTACTTC.

V and J are TRBV7-6 and TRBJ1-6, with D maybe TRBD1 (6 bases). Germline CDR1 SGHVS, CDR2 FNYEAQ. The V and J ends lost 2 bases and 4 bases respectively, with 9 bases between them. CDR3 length equals 15 residues. CDR3 nucleotides: TGTGCCAGCAGCTTAACAGGGACTTATAATTCACCCCTCCACTTT. Translated: CASSLTGTYNSPLHF.

The V call is TRBV27, the J call TRBJ2-5; D is unclear. This CDR3 comprises 14 residues. The V gene's germline CDR1 is MNHEY and CDR2 SMNVEV (reference sequence). V lost 6 bases and J lost 0, with 11 bases in between. CDR3 loop: CASSPRGYQETQYF. CDR3 coding DNA: TGTGCCAGCAGCCCAAGAGGCTACCAAGAGACCCAGTACTTC.

The chain couples TRBV4-1 to TRBJ2-7; 7 nucleotides align to TRBD2. V lost 1 base to trimming and J lost 4 bases; unmatched junction nucleotides: 10. Germline CDR1 MGHRA, CDR2 YSYEKL. This CDR3 is built from 16 residues. The CDR3 DNA reads as TGCGCCAGCAGCCAAGGAGGCGGGAGAAAAGGGTACGAGCAGTACTTC. It codes for CASSQGGGRKGYEQYF.

Concerning this clone itself: The identical CDR3 is also encoded by other nucleotide sequences in the sample. The rearrangement links TRBV5-1 to TRBJ2-3; D is unclear. The CDR3 has 15 residues. Germline V gene sequence: CDR1 SGHRS, CDR2 YFSETQ. Trimming removed 0 bases from V and 0 bases from J, with 8 bases in between. The CDR3 nucleotides are TGCGCCAGCAGCTTGGTTGCAGGTAGCACAGATACGCAGTATTTT. It yields the protein CASSLVAGSTDTQYF. Combining the CDR3 with reference TRBV5-1 and TRBJ2-3 gives the whole variable domain KAGVTQTPRYLIKTRGQQVTLSCSPISGHRSVSWYQQTPGQGLQFLFEYFSETQRNKGNFPGRFSGRQFSNSRSEMNVSTLELGDSALYLCASSLVAGSTDTQYFGPGTRLTVL.

The J gene is TRBJ1-2, the V gene TRBV18; 10 bases match TRBD1. Germline V gene data show CDR1 as KGHSH and CDR2 as LQKENI. This CDR3 has 16 residues. Germline trimming cut 3 bases from V and 3 bases from J; bases unmatched to any gene: 7. CDR3 residues: CASSPRRDRGDYGYTF. DNA for the CDR3: TGTGCCAGCTCACCTCGCCGGGACAGGGGTGACTATGGCTACACCTTC.

This clone showed up just a few times. The V and J genes are TRBV6-6 and TRBJ2-7, with 7 bases that match TRBD1. The J segment lost 2 bases and the V segment lost 6 bases, leaving 4 bases of the junction unmatched. Germline assignment: CDR1 MNHNY and CDR2 SVGAGI (reference sequence). This CDR3 is 13 amino acids long. The CDR3 loop is CASRGQKTYEQYF. The CDR3 DNA reads as TGTGCCAGCAGGGGACAGAAAACCTACGAGCAGTACTTC.

The chain uses TRBV6-5 and TRBJ2-2; TRBD1 or TRBD2 may be the D gene (5 bases each). Germline lookup yields CDR1 MNHEY and CDR2 SVGAGI. The CDR3 totals 15 residues. V lost 5 bases to trimming and J lost 3 bases, with 13 bases between them. The CDR3 sequence: CASSRGAMDTGELFF. The CDR3 nucleotides read TGTGCCAGCAGTCGGGGCGCGATGGACACCGGGGAGCTGTTTTTT.

The chain joins TRBV10-3 to TRBJ1-1, with D hard to call. The CDR3 is 11 amino acids. From germline, CDR1 is ENHRY and CDR2 SYGVKD. V was pared by 9 bases and J by 4 bases, with 9 bases between. The CDR3 loop is CAIKGSTEAFF. The CDR3 DNA sequence: TGTGCCATTAAGGGTAGCACTGAAGCTTTCTTT.

This chain joins TRBV25-1 and TRBJ2-3, with D unclear. V was cut by 7 bases and J by 6 bases, with 8 bases left in between. The germline V gene encodes CDR1 MGHDK and CDR2 SYGVNS. The CDR3 consists of 11 residues. This CDR3 reads CASTLGDTQYF. CDR3 DNA: TGTGCCAGCACCTTGGGGGATACGCAGTATTTT.

This CDR3 is CASSLRSGSYEQYF. Written as DNA, the CDR3 is TGCGCCAGCAGCTTACGCAGCGGGTCATACGAGCAGTACTTC. This chain links TRBV5-1 with TRBJ2-7, with TRBD2 as a possible D gene (6 bases). CDR3 length: 14 residues. CDR1 and CDR2 (germline): SGHRS, YFSETQ. Trimming left V 2 bases short and J 4 bases short, with 13 bases between.

The gene calls are TRBV18 and TRBJ2-2, with a weak D call TRBD2 (5 bases). The CDR3 loop spans 15 amino acids. Germline values: CDR1 KGHSH, CDR2 LQKENI. The V end was cut by 1 base, the J end by 6 bases, with 12 bases between. CDR3 in amino acids: CASSPQLVHAGELFF. The CDR3 DNA sequence: TGTGCCAGCTCACCACAACTAGTTCACGCCGGGGAGCTGTTTTTT.

J is TRBJ2-2 and V is TRBV5-4, with 8 bases lining up with TRBD2. This CDR3 has 16 residues. V dropped 1 base and J dropped 4; count of bases not matched to a gene: 6. The germline V gene has CDR1 SGHNT and CDR2 YYREEE (reference sequence). CDR3 region: CASSLPAGGVTGELFF. The DNA for the CDR3 is TGTGCCAGCAGCTTGCCCGCGGGAGGAGTCACCGGGGAGCTGTTTTTT. Full variable domain (rest looked up from reference TRBV5-4 and TRBJ2-2): ETGVTQSPTHLIKTRGQQVTLRCSSQSGHNTVSWYQQALGQGPQFIFQYYREEENGRGNFPPRFSGLQFPNYSSELNVNALELDDSALYLCASSLPAGGVTGELFFGEGSRLTVL.

The chain couples TRBV3-1 (or the pseudogene TRBV3-2) to TRBJ2-7, with D possibly being TRBD1 (5 bases). V was cut by 1 base and J by 3 bases, with 7 bases left in between. The CDR3 extends over 13 amino acids. Germline V gene sequence: CDR1 LGHDT, CDR2 YNNKEL (reference sequence). The CDR3 bases are TGTGCCAGCAGCCAAGGGGGCCGCTACGAGCAGTACTTC. This translates into CASSQGGRYEQYF.

CDR3 region: CASSLSSVYEQYF. CDR3 DNA sequence: TGTGCCAGCAGTTTATCTAGCGTCTACGAGCAGTACTTC. The chain recombines TRBV27 with TRBJ2-7, with D maybe TRBD2 (5 bases). The germline V gene has CDR1 MNHEY and CDR2 SMNVEV (reference sequence). The CDR3 runs 13 residues. V lost 0 bases and J 3 bases, leaving 6 bases between the germline ends.

The chain employs TRBV11-3 and TRBJ2-7, with unresolved D. CDR1 is SGHNT and CDR2 is YENEEA in the germline V gene. The CDR3 has 12 residues. Trimming stripped 3 bases from V and 4 bases from J, with 7 bases between. CDR3 in amino acids: CASSFSEYEQYF. The CDR3, as DNA: TGTGCCAGCAGCTTCTCGGAGTACGAGCAGTACTTC. Complete variable domain (other parts from reference TRBV11-3 and TRBJ2-7): EAGVVQSPRYKIIEKKQPVAFWCNPISGHNTLYWYLQNLGQGPELLIRYENEEAVDDSQLPKDRFSAERLKGVDSTLKIQPAELGDSAVYLCASSFSEYEQYFGPGTRLTVT.

This chain connects TRBV4-3 to TRBJ2-5; 7 bases line up with TRBD2. Germline V gene sequence: CDR1 LGHNA, CDR2 YSLEER. This CDR3 is built from 16 residues. V trimming: 0 bases; J trimming: 2 bases; junction bases outside the gene matches: 6. CDR3 sequence reads: CASSQDIPSGQETQYF. The DNA of the CDR3 is TGCGCCAGCAGCCAAGATATACCTAGCGGACAAGAGACCCAGTACTTC.

The chain carries TRBV11-2 and TRBJ2-1, with unresolved D. Trimming shortened V by 3 bases and J by 4 bases, and 1 base separated the two germline ends. This CDR3 is built from 11 residues. The germline V gene has CDR1 SGHAT and CDR2 FQNNGV. CDR3 region: CASSFYNEQFF. The CDR3 bases are TGTGCCAGCAGCTTTTACAATGAGCAGTTCTTC.

The chain carries TRBV27 and TRBJ2-3; the D gene is possibly TRBD1 (5 bases). Trimming shortened V by 5 bases and J by 2 bases, and 20 bases separated the two germline ends. This CDR3 spans 17 amino acids. CDR1 MNHEY and CDR2 SMNVEV come from the germline V gene (reference sequence). CDR3: CASSRKPDSRSTDTQYF. CDR3 sequence (DNA): TGTGCCAGCAGTCGCAAGCCCGACAGTCGCTCCACAGATACGCAGTATTTT.

This sequence joins TRBV6-5 and TRBJ2-3; TRBD1 is a possible D gene (5 bases). V was shortened by 7 bases and J by 4 bases, with 18 bases between the two germline ends. This CDR3 has 15 amino acids. Germline assignment: CDR1 MNHEY and CDR2 SVGAGI. The CDR3 DNA reads TGTGCCAGCAATCGAGTAGGGGATTTCCCAGATACGCAGTATTTT. Protein product: CASNRVGDFPDTQYF.